What follows describes a single T cell receptor (beta chain). Its antigen is undetermined. Both 60 Vbeta primers and 13 Jbeta primers went into the PCR. Measured with immunoSEQ multiplex PCR; TCRdb has only the in-frame clones, and not every one. The data contain 150,000 or so clones, approximately 82% of them singletons. The record originates from a study of cytomegalovirus exposure and HLA in healthy donors. Overall study context: A preliminary data release comprised 80 million to 95 million unique TCRs obtained from HLA-typed donors. Study-wide findings and caveats: The only immune exposure information that was available was CMV serostatus.

V trimming: 0 bases; J trimming: 8 bases; junction bases outside the gene matches: 7. Germline V gene data show CDR1 as SGHNT and CDR2 as YYREEE (reference sequence). The CDR3 covers 16 residues. The gene calls are TRBV5-4 and TRBJ2-1; 11 bases fit TRBD2. The sequenced sample consisted of PBMCs. The TCR comes from a woman aged 45-59 years in good health and CMV-seropositive. CDR3 sequence reads: CASSLGGSGGADEQFF. DNA of the CDR3: TGTGCCAGCAGCTTGGGAGGTAGCGGGGGGGCTGATGAGCAGTTCTTC.